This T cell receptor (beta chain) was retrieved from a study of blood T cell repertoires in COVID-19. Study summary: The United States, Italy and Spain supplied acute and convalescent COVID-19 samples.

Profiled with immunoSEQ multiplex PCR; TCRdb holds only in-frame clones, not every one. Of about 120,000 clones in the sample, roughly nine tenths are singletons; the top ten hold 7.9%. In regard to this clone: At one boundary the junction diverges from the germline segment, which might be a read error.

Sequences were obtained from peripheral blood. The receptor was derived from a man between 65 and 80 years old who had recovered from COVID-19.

The chain's CDR3 is CASSGNNRPQHF. The CDR3 DNA reads TGTGCCAGCAGCGGGAACAATCGGCCCCAGCATTTT. The rearrangement links TRBV6-1 to TRBJ1-5; D not resolved. This CDR3 has 12 residues. The V gene's germline CDR1 is MNHNS and CDR2 SASEGT.